The next 3 T cell receptor beta chains were all read from a single sample in a study of neurological immune-mediated disorders. TCRdb fed the 5' RACE reads into MiXCR, producing one record per CDR3 protein. The table includes roughly 76,000 distinct CDR3 sequences, 13% to 15% detected once. Source material: PBMCs. These receptor sequences come from a woman aged 45 to 65 in good health.

At least ten counts were recorded for this clonotype. V is TRBV20-1 and J is TRBJ2-1; 8 bases align to TRBD2. V shed 2 bases and J 4 bases; nucleotides not matched to a gene: 4. The CDR3 is made up of 14 amino acids. Germline V gives CDR1 DFQATT, CDR2 SNEGSKA (reference sequence). The DNA for the CDR3 is TGCAGTGCTAGATTAGCGGGAAAGTACAATGAGCAGTTCTTC. Protein sequence: CSARLAGKYNEQFF.

This clonotype showed up many times. The chain links TRBV29-1 to TRBJ2-3; the match to TRBD1 covers 12 bases. V lost 1 base and J lost 5; bases outside the gene matches: 4. The CDR3 covers 15 residues. The germline V gene encodes CDR1 SQVTM and CDR2 ANQGSEA. In DNA form, the CDR3 reads TGCAGCGTTGAAGGGGACAGGGGGCGTATAGATACGCAGTATTTT. Protein sequence: CSVEGDRGRIDTQYF.

At least ten counts were recorded for this clonotype. The chain recombines TRBV14 with TRBJ2-7; the match to TRBD2 covers 11 bases. The V gene end was trimmed by 8 bases and the J gene end by 6 bases; junction bases not matched to a gene: 9. The CDR3 extends over 14 amino acids. Looked up from germline, CDR1 is SGHDN and CDR2 is FVKESK. CDR3 sequence reads: CASANSGGAREQYF. The CDR3 DNA reads as TGTGCCAGCGCCAATAGCGGGGGGGCCCGCGAGCAGTACTTC. The variable domain in full, with the rest retrieved from reference TRBV14 and TRBJ2-7, is EAGVTQFPSHSVIEKGQTVTLRCDPISGHDNLYWYRRVMGKEIKFLLHFVKESKQDESGMPNNRFLAERTGGTYSTLKVQPAELEDSGVYFCASANSGGAREQYFGPGTRLTVT.